This record covers a single T cell receptor (beta chain). What it binds is not known. For TCRbeta, the library was prepared with unique molecular identifiers. TCRdb called the PCR reads again in MiXCR, with one record for every CDR3 protein. The sample lists a few hundred thousand distinct CDR3 sequences, around 27% seen once, with just over 35% in the top ten. Trimming removed 4 bases from V and 2 bases from J; junction bases left unmatched: 8. The germline gives CDR1 SGHRS, CDR2 YFSETQ. The CDR3 is 16 amino acids. This record comes from a study of T-cell reconstitution after alpha-beta-depleted transplantation in children. General study findings and limits: Surviving recipient T cells and intrathymic progenitors accounted for some patients' high TCRbeta diversity at day 60. Several hundred expanded graft clones reportedly supplied alpha-beta T cells about two months after transplant.

This sample comprised PBMCs, obtained before TCRalphabeta/CD19-depleted stem cell transplant. The origin of this receptor is a boy under three years old with Wiskott-Aldrich syndrome, due to receive a stem cell transplant. V is TRBV5-1 and J is TRBJ2-1, with 8 bases fitting TRBD1. CDR3 sequence: CASSPDRGRTYNEQFF. Written as DNA, the CDR3 is TGCGCCAGCAGCCCTGACAGGGGACGAACCTACAATGAGCAGTTCTTC.